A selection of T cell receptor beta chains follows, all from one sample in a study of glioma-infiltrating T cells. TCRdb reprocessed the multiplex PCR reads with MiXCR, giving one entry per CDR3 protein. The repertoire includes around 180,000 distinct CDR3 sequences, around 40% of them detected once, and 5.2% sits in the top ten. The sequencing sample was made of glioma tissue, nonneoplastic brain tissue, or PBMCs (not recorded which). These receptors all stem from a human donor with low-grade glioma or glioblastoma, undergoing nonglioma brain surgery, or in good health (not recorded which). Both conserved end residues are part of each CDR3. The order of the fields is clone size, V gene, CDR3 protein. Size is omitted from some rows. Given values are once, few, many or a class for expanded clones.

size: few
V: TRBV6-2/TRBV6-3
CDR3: CASRADSGLAGELFF

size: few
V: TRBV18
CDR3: CASSPFESGATEAFF

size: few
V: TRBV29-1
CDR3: CSVGGQPDTQYF

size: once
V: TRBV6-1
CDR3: CAGRVSDTQYF

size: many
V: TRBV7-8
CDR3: CASSPRAGATYEQYF

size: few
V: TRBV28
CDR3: CASSLAGVYTGELFF

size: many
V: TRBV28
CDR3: CASAETQWNYGYTF

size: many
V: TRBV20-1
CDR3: CSARVRRLVGYEQYF

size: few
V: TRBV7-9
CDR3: CASSFSLAVSTDTQYF

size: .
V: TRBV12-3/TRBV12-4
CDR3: CASSFEDGLGSSYNEQSF

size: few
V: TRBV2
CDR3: CASSPVSGRAEETQYF

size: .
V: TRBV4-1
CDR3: CASSQDCTSGDDEQFF

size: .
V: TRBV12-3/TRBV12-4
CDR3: CASSFRDGTEAFF

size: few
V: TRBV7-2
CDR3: CASSSLGQGGEQETQYF

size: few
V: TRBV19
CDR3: CASTRLNRGNQPQHF

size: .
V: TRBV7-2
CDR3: CANRDTVGYQEQYF

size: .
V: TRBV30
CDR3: CAYGGGGNQPQHF

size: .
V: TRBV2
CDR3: CASSERTGPAADTQYF

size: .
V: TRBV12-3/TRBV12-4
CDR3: CASSATGAAHGQYF

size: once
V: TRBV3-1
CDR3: CASSTSGRVGNEQFF

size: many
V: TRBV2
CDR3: CASSRREYNEQFF

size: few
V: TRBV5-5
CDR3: CASSLHLETQYF

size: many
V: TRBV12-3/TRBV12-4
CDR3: CASREGFAEAFF

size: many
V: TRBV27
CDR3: CASSFSFSYEQYF

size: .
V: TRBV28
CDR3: CASGSGELLF

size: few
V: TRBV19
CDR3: CASSIDTRNEQFF

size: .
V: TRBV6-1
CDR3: CAIRAPGSPQETQYF

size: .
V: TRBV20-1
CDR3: CSVEESRASEQYF

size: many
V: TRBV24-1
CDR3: CATRTDNTGELFF

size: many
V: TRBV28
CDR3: CASSGPLGAAFF

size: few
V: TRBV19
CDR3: CASSHHPTGAPYNEQFF

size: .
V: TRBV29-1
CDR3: CSAGGSTSYNEQFF

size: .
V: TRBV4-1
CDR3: CASSGGQWVNTEAFF

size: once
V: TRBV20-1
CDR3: CIAGELAGRLEAQYF

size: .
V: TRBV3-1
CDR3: CASIQEGLAGAGTNEQFF

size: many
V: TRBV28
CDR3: CASSFMGNTEAFF

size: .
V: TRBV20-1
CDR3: CSADRLAGLTYEQYF

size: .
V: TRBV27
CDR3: CASRTGQYYEQYF

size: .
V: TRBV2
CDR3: CASMVEKNTEDFF

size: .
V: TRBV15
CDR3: CATSREQINGELFF

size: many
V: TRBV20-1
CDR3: CSASGGVNTEAFF

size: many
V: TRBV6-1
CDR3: CASSDRGGITDTQYF

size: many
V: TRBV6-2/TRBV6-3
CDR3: CASSYRADTGELFF

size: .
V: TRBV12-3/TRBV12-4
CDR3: CASSLYATPLHF

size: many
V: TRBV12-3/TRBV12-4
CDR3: CASSIGGSYEQYF

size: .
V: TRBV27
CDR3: CASSRPGAVETQFF

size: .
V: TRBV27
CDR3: CASSSVLRDRTGTQYF

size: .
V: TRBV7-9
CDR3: CASAGADTKYF

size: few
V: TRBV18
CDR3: CASSPPIGGDEQFF

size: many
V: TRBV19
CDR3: CASSVAGASTDTQYF

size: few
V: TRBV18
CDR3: CASSPWDNEQFF

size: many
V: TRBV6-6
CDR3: CASSYRDPPGYTF

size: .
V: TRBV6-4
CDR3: CASSEWLGDTQYF

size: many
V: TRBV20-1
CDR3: CSAAGTEMLYEQYF

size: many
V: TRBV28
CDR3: CASSPVEIRAEQYF

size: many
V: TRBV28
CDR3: CASSLPQGMNTEAFF

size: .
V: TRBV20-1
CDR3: CSAHGTPNTEAFF

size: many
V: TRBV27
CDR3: CASSLSGHNEQYF